A single sample is the source of the 28 T cell receptor beta chains below, sequenced in a study of a mutant IDH1 vaccine in newly diagnosed glioma (TCRdb year 2021). Library preparation was by the immunoSEQ multiplex PCR assay. TCRdb took over this immuneACCESS table, retaining in-frame rearrangements with V and J assigned. Such tables are incomplete; in checked studies, under half of the missing clones stem from an unresolved V gene, and the remainder is unexplained. Across this sample there are about 56,000 clones, with 85% to 90% seen only once. The top ten clones comprise about 1.6% of the sample. What these receptors recognize is not known. Sample time point, as interpreted from the label and publication: week 35, safety follow-up. Each vaccine dose, consisting of 300 ug of a 20-mer mutant IDH1 peptide in Montanide, was administered subcutaneously with topical imiquimod. The material was PBMCs, obtained from a glioma patient whose treatment included an IDH1 peptide vaccine. The receptors derive from a man between 40 and 49 years old with glioma.

The chain joins TRBV27 to TRBJ2-6; 13 bases fit TRBD2. Per germline, CDR1 MNHEY and CDR2 SMNVEV (reference sequence). The ends lost 5 bases at V and 4 bases at J; junction bases unmatched: 8. The CDR3 has 18 amino acids. CDR3 coding DNA: TGTGCCAGCAGTGGGACTAGCGGGATAGGTAGGGGGGCCAACGTCCTGACTTTC. Translating it yields CASSGTSGIGRGANVLTF.

This clone was counted only a few times. This chain uses TRBV14 with TRBJ2-4; 8 bases are shared with TRBD2. The V segment lost 10 bases and the J segment 2 bases; nucleotides outside the gene matches: 19. CDR1 SGHDN and CDR2 FVKESK come from the germline V gene. This CDR3 comprises 18 residues. The CDR3, as DNA: TGTGCCATCCCCTTGAGGGCGGGAGGCCCATGTACCAAAAACATTCAGTACTTC. Amino acid sequence: CAIPLRAGGPCTKNIQYF.

V is TRBV4-1 and J is TRBJ2-6; 7 bases are shared with TRBD2. From germline, CDR1 is MGHRA and CDR2 YSYEKL. Trimming at V came to 4 bases and at J to 0 bases, leaving 3 bases not matched to a gene. The CDR3 consists of 16 residues. As DNA, the CDR3 is TGCGCCAGCAGCCCACCGGGGGGCTCTGGGGCCAACGTCCTGACTTTC. Amino acid sequence: CASSPPGGSGANVLTF.

V and J are TRBV6-6 and TRBJ1-2, with a weak D call TRBD1 (6 bases). With 2 bases removed from V and 3 bases from J, the gap between germline ends came to 16 bases. The CDR3 runs to 16 residues. CDR1 is MNHNY, CDR2 SVGAGI, per germline (reference sequence). The CDR3 DNA sequence: TGTGCCAGCAGTTACGGGACAATTGGATGGGACTATGGCTACACCTTC. Residues: CASSYGTIGWDYGYTF.

The chain has TRBV6-5 and TRBJ2-7; the D gene is possibly TRBD1 (6 bases). CDR3 length: 16 residues. V was shortened by 0 bases and J by 4 bases, with 16 bases between the two germline ends. Germline V gene data show CDR1 as MNHEY and CDR2 as SVGAGI. In DNA form, the CDR3 reads TGTGCCAGCAGTTACTCGAGACAGGATCTGGGTTACGAGCAGTACTTC. The encoded protein is CASSYSRQDLGYEQYF.

The chain couples TRBV5-4 to TRBJ2-7; D is undetermined. Per germline, CDR1 SGHNT and CDR2 YYREEE (reference sequence). The V end lost 4 bases, the J end lost 3 bases, and 17 bases lay between the germline ends. The CDR3 extends over 15 amino acids. In nucleotides, the CDR3 is TGTGCCAGCAGCCCCGGGTCAGGAGAGCACTACGAGCAGTACTTC. Its translation: CASSPGSGEHYEQYF.

The chain links TRBV19 to TRBJ2-1; 7 positions agree with TRBD2. The CDR3 is made up of 13 amino acids. Germline trimming cut 8 bases from V and 7 bases from J; bases unmatched to any gene: 8. CDR1 and CDR2 (germline): LNHDA, SQIVND (reference sequence). The CDR3, as DNA: TGTGCCAGTTCCCAGGTCGGGGGGAATGAGCAGTTCTTC. Its protein product is CASSQVGGNEQFF.

In DNA form, the CDR3 reads TGTGCCAGCAGTGAAAGGCCCTCTGGAAACACCATATATTTT. This codes for CASSERPSGNTIYF. The chain employs TRBV6-1 and TRBJ1-3; D gene ambiguous. Germline CDR1 and CDR2: MNHNS and SASEGT. The CDR3 spans 14 residues. V gave up 2 bases and J gave up 0 bases, with 5 bases separating them.

This clone was counted a few times. The chain employs TRBV7-2 and TRBJ2-2; D gene ambiguous. The CDR3 spans 15 residues. With 5 bases removed from V and 4 bases from J, the gap between germline ends came to 14 bases. Germline CDR1 is SGHTA and CDR2 is FQGNSA. In DNA, the CDR3 is TGTGCCAGCAGCGAAAACGTGGGTCCCACCGGGGAGCTGTTTTTT. As protein: CASSENVGPTGELFF.

The chain is built from TRBV7-8 and TRBJ1-5, with 8 bases identical to TRBD1. Per the germline V gene, CDR1 is SGHVS and CDR2 is FQNEAQ. The CDR3 is 15 amino acids. Trimming removed 2 bases from V and 4 bases from J; junction bases left unmatched: 4. The CDR3 DNA follows: TGTGCCAGCAGCTTAACAGGGGGGAGGAATCAGCCCCAGCATTTT. It yields the protein CASSLTGGRNQPQHF. The complete variable domain, with remaining parts taken from reference TRBV7-8 and TRBJ1-5, reads GAGVSQSPRYKVAKRGQDVALRCDPISGHVSLFWYQQALGQGPEFLTYFQNEAQLDKSGLPSDRFFAERPEGSVSTLKIQRTQQEDSAVYLCASSLTGGRNQPQHFGDGTRLSIL.

The chain couples TRBV18 to TRBJ2-1; D gene ambiguous. Trimming removed 0 bases from V and 4 bases from J, with 7 bases in between. Germline values: CDR1 KGHSH, CDR2 LQKENI. This CDR3 contains 14 residues. The CDR3 region has the DNA TGTGCCAGCTCACCACCTGAAGAATACAATGAGCAGTTCTTC. It encodes CASSPPEEYNEQFF.

This clone was found a few times. V gene TRBV7-9 combines with J gene TRBJ2-7; no clear D. CDR1 is SEHNR, CDR2 FQNEAQ, per germline (reference sequence). Trimming shortened V by 4 bases and J by 2 bases, and 9 bases separated the two germline ends. CDR3 size: 13 residues. CDR3 sequence reads: CASSYYGTYEQYF. The CDR3 nucleotides read TGTGCCAGCAGCTATTATGGCACCTACGAGCAGTACTTC.

The chain couples TRBV6-5 to TRBJ2-1; D not certain. This CDR3 is 13 amino acids long. Germline V gene data show CDR1 as MNHEY and CDR2 as SVGAGI. The ends were cut back, 6 bases at V and 3 bases at J, with 9 bases in the middle. The CDR3 DNA is TGTGCCAGCAGAGAGGAAGTCTACAATGAGCAGTTCTTC. Encoded protein: CASREEVYNEQFF.

The CDR3 DNA sequence: TGTGCCAGCAGCCCCGCAGCGGTCCAAGAGACCCAGTACTTC. Amino acids: CASSPAAVQETQYF. The rearrangement uses TRBV5-4 and TRBJ2-5, with TRBD2 as a possible D gene (5 bases). V was pared by 4 bases and J by 1 base, with 11 bases between. This CDR3 spans 14 amino acids. Per the germline V gene, CDR1 is SGHNT and CDR2 is YYREEE (reference sequence).

The genes are TRBV7-6 and TRBJ2-2; D is ambiguous. Trimming cost V 5 bases and J 6 bases, with 10 bases left between them. This CDR3 contains 13 residues. The germline V gene encodes CDR1 SGHVS and CDR2 FNYEAQ. The CDR3: CASSQSNAGELFF. The CDR3 DNA follows: TGTGCCAGCAGCCAATCAAACGCCGGGGAGCTGTTTTTT.

This CDR3 reads CSVTVQQDQPQHF. The CDR3 bases are TGCAGCGTTACGGTCCAGCAGGATCAGCCCCAGCATTTT. The chain carries TRBV29-1 and TRBJ1-5, with D unresolved. Trimming took off 5 bases at V and 5 bases at J, with 13 bases between the two ends. Germline assignment: CDR1 SQVTM and CDR2 ANQGSEA. The CDR3 has 13 residues. Filled out from reference TRBV29-1 and TRBJ1-5, the complete variable domain reads SAVISQKPSRDICQRGTSLTIQCQVDSQVTMMFWYRQQPGQSLTLIATANQGSEATYESGFVIDKFPISRPNLTFSTLTVSNMSPEDSSIYLCSVTVQQDQPQHFGDGTRLSIL.

The chain combines TRBV5-1 with TRBJ2-1, with D possibly matching TRBD2 (6 bases). Trimming stripped 4 bases from V and 5 bases from J, with 16 bases between. Germline lookup yields CDR1 SGHRS and CDR2 YFSETQ. The length of the CDR3 is 15 residues. The CDR3 coding sequence is TGCGCCAGCAGCACGGGACTTCAGGTCCACAATGAGCAGTTCTTC. Translating gives CASSTGLQVHNEQFF.

Note on this clone: Other DNA sequences in the same sample also yield this CDR3. The rearrangement links TRBV7-9 to TRBJ2-3; D call uncertain. CDR3 size: 14 residues. From germline, CDR1 is SEHNR and CDR2 FQNEAQ (reference sequence). The V end was cut by 2 bases, the J end by 1 base, with 7 bases between. This chain's CDR3 is CASSLRAGTDTQYF. In nucleotides, the CDR3 is TGTGCCAGCAGCTTACGGGCGGGCACAGATACGCAGTATTTT.

The V gene is TRBV7-9, the J gene TRBJ1-2; D gene uncertain. Per the germline V gene, CDR1 is SEHNR and CDR2 is FQNEAQ (reference sequence). This CDR3 spans 15 amino acids. V gave up 0 bases and J gave up 2 bases, with 10 bases separating them. The CDR3 DNA reads as TGTGCCAGCAGCTTAGCGCGGGGAGTGAACTATGGCTACACCTTC. It is translated as CASSLARGVNYGYTF.

The CDR3: CASSLLGRVGEQYF. The CDR3 DNA is TGTGCCAGCAGCCTGCTGGGGCGGGTGGGAGAGCAGTACTTC. The chain joins TRBV7-6 to TRBJ2-7; possibly TRBD1 or TRBD2 for D (5 bases each). The CDR3 covers 14 residues. CDR1 and CDR2 from the germline V gene are SGHVS and FNYEAQ. The V gene lost 5 bases and the J gene lost 7 bases, with 18 bases spanning the gap.

The V and J genes are TRBV5-6 and TRBJ2-3; tentatively, D is TRBD1 (6 bases). This CDR3 contains 16 residues. V shed 4 bases and J shed 6 bases, with 21 bases lying between them. CDR1 is SGHDT and CDR2 is YYEEEE in the germline V gene. The CDR3 region is CASSLPWDNRRDTQYF. DNA for the CDR3: TGTGCCAGCAGCCTCCCATGGGACAATCGGCGGGATACGCAGTATTTT. The full variable domain, rest sourced from reference TRBV5-6 and TRBJ2-3, is DAGVTQSPTHLIKTRGQQVTLRCSPKSGHDTVSWYQQALGQGPQFIFQYYEEEERQRGNFPDRFSGHQFPNYSSELNVNALLLGDSALYLCASSLPWDNRRDTQYFGPGTRLTVL.

V and J are TRBV7-9 and TRBJ2-3; D ambiguous. This CDR3 has 14 residues. The V and J ends lost 6 bases and 0 bases respectively, with 10 bases between them. Germline lookup yields CDR1 SEHNR and CDR2 FQNEAQ (reference sequence). CDR3 loop: CASSRGPSTDTQYF. CDR3 nucleotide sequence: TGTGCCAGCAGTCGAGGACCAAGCACAGATACGCAGTATTTT.

The rearrangement links TRBV4-3 to TRBJ2-3; TRBD2 agrees at 8 bases. The germline V gene encodes CDR1 LGHNA and CDR2 YSLEER. V dropped 0 bases and J dropped 1; count of bases not matched to a gene: 3. The CDR3 loop spans 16 amino acids. CDR3 coding DNA: TGCGCCAGCAGCCAAGACCTAGCGGGCCGCACAGATACGCAGTATTTT. Its protein is CASSQDLAGRTDTQYF.

The rearrangement joins TRBV5-6 to TRBJ1-2; TRBD1 agrees at 8 bases. Germline loops: CDR1 SGHDT, CDR2 YYEEEE. J gave up 4 bases and V 7 bases, and 12 bases lay outside the gene matches. The CDR3 loop spans 15 amino acids. CDR3 DNA: TGTGCCAGCGGAGAGACAGGGGTTCTTTCCTATGGCTACACCTTC. Encoded protein: CASGETGVLSYGYTF. The full variable domain, in which reference TRBV5-6 and TRBJ1-2 provide the parts outside the CDR3, is DAGVTQSPTHLIKTRGQQVTLRCSPKSGHDTVSWYQQALGQGPQFIFQYYEEEERQRGNFPDRFSGHQFPNYSSELNVNALLLGDSALYLCASGETGVLSYGYTFGSGTRLTVV.

The V call is TRBV20-1, the J call TRBJ1-1, with D uncertain. V lost 3 bases and J 9 bases, leaving 11 bases between the germline ends. Germline assignment: CDR1 DFQATT and CDR2 SNEGSKA (reference sequence). The CDR3 consists of 11 residues. CDR3: CSAREIVQAFF. The CDR3 nucleotides are TGCAGTGCTAGGGAGATCGTACAAGCTTTCTTT.

The chain links TRBV27 to TRBJ1-1; a weak D match, TRBD1 (5 bases). CDR3 size: 14 residues. Germline V CDR1 and CDR2: MNHEY, SMNVEV (reference sequence). V lost 6 bases to trimming and J lost 7 bases, with 18 bases between them. The CDR3, as DNA: TGTGCCAGCAGGTCCGGGGGACGGGCCTTTGAAGCTTTCTTT. Protein sequence: CASRSGGRAFEAFF.

The rearrangement links TRBV5-1 to TRBJ2-5; 9 nucleotides align to TRBD1. Unmatched junction bases numbered 3, after V lost 2 bases and J lost 1 base. CDR3 length equals 15 residues. The V gene's germline CDR1 is SGHRS and CDR2 YFSETQ. The DNA of the CDR3 is TGCGCCAGCAGCTTCCAGACAGGGGGCCAAGAGACCCAGTACTTC. Its protein is CASSFQTGGQETQYF.

This clone was observed once. The chain uses TRBV5-5 and TRBJ1-3; maybe TRBD1 (5 bases). Germline values: CDR1 SGHKS, CDR2 YYEKEE (reference sequence). V was shortened by 4 bases and J by 2 bases, with 13 bases between the two germline ends. The CDR3 is 15 residues long. In DNA form, the CDR3 reads TGTGCCAGCAGCCTCAACGGGGCAACTGGAAACACCATATATTTT. Translating gives CASSLNGATGNTIYF.